This T cell receptor (beta chain) was captured by sequencing in a study of blood T cell repertoires in COVID-19. Study summary: Sites in the United States, Italy and Spain provided acute and convalescent COVID-19 samples. PBMCs, B-cell-depleted T cells, or T cells were the source of the cDNA or gDNA that made up the material.

The count of this clone is one. The data were produced by immunoSEQ multiplex PCR, yet TCRdb's version contains in-frame clones alone and is incomplete. The sample includes about 230,000 clones, 80% to 85% of them seen just once. This CDR3 has 15 amino acids. In germline, CDR1 is KGHSH, CDR2 LQKENI. Trimming pared 6 bases from V and 4 bases from J, leaving 18 bases between. This clonotype was obtained from a man between 35 and 55 years old with acute or convalescent COVID-19. Sequencing was done on a sample of peripheral blood. This rearrangement joins TRBV18 to TRBJ2-5; TRBD2 might be the D (5 bases). CDR3 amino acids: CASSLLEGKTETQYF. The CDR3 DNA is TGTGCCAGCTCCCTTCTAGAGGGAAAGACAGAGACCCAGTACTTC.